This T cell receptor (beta chain) comes out of a study of tumor-infiltrating lymphocytes in primary liver carcinoma. Study overall: Enrolled patients were male and female, aged 30 to 69 years. Study-level results: Pairs comparing tumor with adjacent tissue or blood overlapped less than pairs drawn from tumor regions.

TCR beta cDNA was made from roughly 450 ng total RNA with a constant-region primer. Slightly modified ARM-PCR with three nested multiplex PCR rounds yielded TCR beta libraries. It was with TRBV1-TRBV30 forward primers and a C-beta reverse primer that the first two PCR rounds were run, at roughly 10 cycles each. TCRdb reprocessed the multiplex PCR reads via MiXCR and lists one record per CDR3 protein. The data contain 95,000 to 150,000 distinct CDR3 sequences, about 68% of them singletons. Total RNA and DNA came together from approximately 20-30 mg of bulk tissue without cell sorting. Samples came from superior, inferior, lateral poles and tumor centre. Worth noting for this clonotype: Its antigen is unidentified.

Per the germline V gene, CDR1 is SGHRS and CDR2 is YFSETQ. With 4 bases removed from V and 4 bases from J, the gap between germline ends came to 15 bases. The length of the CDR3 is 14 residues. Sample: liver tumor tissue from sampling region 1. Subset: tumor region T1, superior pole. The V and J genes are TRBV5-1 and TRBJ2-7; D might be TRBD2 (5 bases). This TCR was sampled from a woman aged 55-70 years with primary liver carcinoma and hepatitis B virus infection. The CDR3 bases are TGCGCCAGCAGCCCCGGGATCACACAATACGAGCAGTACTTC. It is translated as CASSPGITQYEQYF.